This passage covers 23 T cell receptor beta chains from one sample sequenced in a study of beta chain features in type 1 diabetes. The sequenced template was cDNA made from the entire isolated RNA. TCRdb keeps only in-frame clones here, not all; method: immunoSEQ multiplex PCR. The data contain 37,000 or so clones, approximately 49% of them seen just once; the ten biggest clones take up 0.72%. The source material was central memory CD4+ T cells from blood. These TCRs come from a woman aged 18 to 35 in good health.

The chain has TRBV15 and TRBJ1-5; a possible D gene is TRBD1 (6 bases). Germline V lookup: CDR1 LNHNV, CDR2 YYDKDF (reference sequence). V lost 8 bases and J 2 bases, leaving 13 bases between the germline ends. The length of the CDR3 is 14 residues. CDR3 nucleotide sequence: TGTGCCACCCGGGACAAAATGGGCAATCAGCCCCAGCATTTT. The encoded protein is CATRDKMGNQPQHF.

V gene TRBV6-1 combines with J gene TRBJ2-7; D possibly corresponds to TRBD1 (5 bases). Deletions cut 0 bases from V and 2 bases from J, with 11 bases between. Germline assignment: CDR1 MNHNS and CDR2 SASEGT. The CDR3 has 15 residues. The CDR3 coding sequence is TGTGCCAGCAGTGAAGCTGGACACCCGACCTACGAGCAGTACTTC. Its protein is CASSEAGHPTYEQYF.

This clone has just a few counts. The gene calls are TRBV7-9 and TRBJ2-3; TRBD2 agrees at 7 bases. Unmatched junction bases numbered 3, after V lost 3 bases and J lost 0 bases. This CDR3 comprises 15 residues. CDR1 and CDR2 (germline): SEHNR, FQNEAQ (reference sequence). The CDR3 DNA is TGTGCCAGCAGCTTTAGCGGGTTTAGCACAGATACGCAGTATTTT. Its translation is CASSFSGFSTDTQYF.

The rearrangement links TRBV7-6 to TRBJ2-7; D is perhaps TRBD2 (5 bases). Germline loops: CDR1 SGHVS, CDR2 FNYEAQ. V was trimmed by 5 bases and J by 0 bases, leaving 20 bases between them. The CDR3 covers 17 residues. The CDR3 region is CASSQYPRGSTSYEQYF. For the CDR3, the DNA is TGTGCCAGCAGCCAATACCCTCGGGGATCAACCTCCTACGAGCAGTACTTC.

The chain links TRBV5-1 to TRBJ2-1; 8 nucleotides align to TRBD2. The germline CDR1 and CDR2 sequences are SGHRS and YFSETQ. The CDR3 is 14 residues long. The V gene end was trimmed by 7 bases and the J gene end by 3 bases; junction bases not matched to a gene: 6. The CDR3 region is CASGRGADYNEQFF. Written as DNA, the CDR3 is TGCGCCAGCGGGCGGGGGGCAGACTACAATGAGCAGTTCTTC.

This clone was observed once. The chain employs TRBV5-4 and TRBJ2-5; 8 nucleotides match TRBD2. The V gene end was trimmed by 4 bases and the J gene end by 7 bases; junction bases not matched to a gene: 9. CDR1 is SGHNT and CDR2 is YYREEE in the germline V gene (reference sequence). The CDR3 runs to 14 residues. The CDR3 sequence: CASSPGLVEGTQYF. DNA for the CDR3: TGTGCCAGCAGCCCGGGACTAGTTGAGGGGACCCAGTACTTC.

This chain joins TRBV5-4 and TRBJ1-2; perhaps TRBD1 as D (5 bases). V was cut by 2 bases and J by 0 bases, with 8 bases left in between. Germline CDR1 reads SGHNT; CDR2 reads YYREEE (reference sequence). The CDR3 extends over 14 amino acids. In DNA, the CDR3 is TGTGCCAGCAGCTTAGCGACAGCTAACTATGGCTACACCTTC. It codes for CASSLATANYGYTF. The whole variable domain, filled in from reference TRBV5-4 and TRBJ1-2, reads ETGVTQSPTHLIKTRGQQVTLRCSSQSGHNTVSWYQQALGQGPQFIFQYYREEENGRGNFPPRFSGLQFPNYSSELNVNALELDDSALYLCASSLATANYGYTFGSGTRLTVV.

This clone was detected a few times. This chain links TRBV11-1 with TRBJ2-7; 13 bases agree with TRBD2. The CDR3 contains 19 residues. V lost 5 bases and J lost 0; bases outside the gene matches: 13. The germline gives CDR1 SGHAT, CDR2 FQDESV (reference sequence). In nucleotides, the CDR3 is TGTGCCAGCAGCCGCTCCCCGGGACTAGCGGGAACCAGCTCCTACGAGCAGTACTTC. Translation gives CASSRSPGLAGTSSYEQYF.

This clone turned up a few times. V is TRBV6-6 and J is TRBJ2-4, with 9 bases fitting TRBD1. CDR1 and CDR2 (germline): MNHNY, SVGAGI (reference sequence). This CDR3 contains 15 residues. J lost 8 bases, V lost 5 bases, and 10 bases had no gene match. The chain's CDR3 is CASSPAGQGLYIQYF. CDR3 in DNA: TGTGCCAGCAGTCCGGCAGGACAGGGGTTATACATTCAGTACTTC.

The chain couples TRBV19 to TRBJ1-5; 9 nucleotides match TRBD1. The CDR3 has 14 amino acids. J was trimmed by 6 bases and V by 3 bases; bases with no gene match: 3. The germline V gene has CDR1 LNHDA and CDR2 SQIVND (reference sequence). This CDR3 is CASSMKQGAQPQHF. CDR3 coding DNA: TGTGCCAGTAGTATGAAACAGGGGGCTCAGCCCCAGCATTTT.

The chain uses TRBV5-4 and TRBJ2-3; the D gene is possibly TRBD2 (5 bases). Germline lookup yields CDR1 SGHNT and CDR2 YYREEE (reference sequence). The CDR3 runs 13 residues. Trimming stripped 3 bases from V and 2 bases from J, with 7 bases between. CDR3 nucleotide sequence: TGTGCCAGCAGCTCGAGGGACACAGATACGCAGTATTTT. This translates into CASSSRDTDTQYF.

CDR3 region: CASSLGAGEQYF. CDR3 bases: TGTGCCAGCAGCTTAGGAGCAGGCGAGCAGTACTTC. The rearrangement joins TRBV11-2 to TRBJ2-7; unclear D gene. Looked up from germline, CDR1 is SGHAT and CDR2 is FQNNGV. V was trimmed by 1 base and J by 6 bases, leaving 7 bases between them. The CDR3 totals 12 residues.

This clone appeared a few times. CDR3 protein: CASSFQGLPPSEQYF. The CDR3 nucleotides read TGTGCCAGCTCGTTTCAGGGACTACCCCCTTCCGAGCAGTACTTC. The chain employs TRBV6-5 and TRBJ2-7, with 7 bases lining up with TRBD2. V trimming: 8 bases; J trimming: 6 bases; junction bases outside the gene matches: 16. The CDR3 has 15 amino acids. Germline-derived CDR1 and CDR2 are MNHEY and SVGAGI.

The chain combines TRBV5-1 with TRBJ2-5; 15 bases agree with TRBD2. The assigned J gene may be wrong: the sequence end matches TRBJ2-7 better. Germline CDR1 reads SGHRS; CDR2 reads YFSETQ. This CDR3 region has 18 residues. The CDR3 DNA reads as TGCGCCAGCAGCATCGGACTAGCGGGAGGGAGGAGCTCCTACGAGCAGTACTTC. It yields the protein CASSIGLAGGRSSYEQYF.

In this sample, this clone turned up a few times. This chain uses TRBV30 with TRBJ2-1; 8 bases fit TRBD2. V was clipped by 0 bases and J by 15 bases; unmatched bases: 10. This CDR3 spans 13 amino acids. CDR1 is GTSNPN and CDR2 is SVGIG in the germline V gene (reference sequence). In nucleotides, the CDR3 is TGTGCCTGGAGTGTATCGGGGGGGCGCCGGGCGTTCTTC. It yields the protein CAWSVSGGRRAFF.

This chain connects TRBV5-1 to TRBJ2-2; D is uncertain. Looked up from germline, CDR1 is SGHRS and CDR2 is YFSETQ. V was shortened by 1 base and J by 6 bases, with 7 bases between the two germline ends. This CDR3 contains 13 residues. The CDR3: CASSLLSSGELFF. In DNA form, the CDR3 reads TGCGCCAGCAGCTTGTTGTCCTCCGGGGAGCTGTTTTTT.

The rearrangement uses TRBV30 and TRBJ1-3; maybe TRBD1 (6 bases). Germline assignment: CDR1 GTSNPN and CDR2 SVGIG (reference sequence). The ends were cut back, 2 bases at V and 8 bases at J, with 10 bases in the middle. The CDR3 is 12 amino acids. CDR3 region: CAWSKQGYTIYF. The CDR3 DNA reads TGTGCCTGGAGTAAACAGGGATACACCATATATTTT. The whole variable domain, remainder taken from reference TRBV30 and TRBJ1-3, is SQTIHQWPATLVQPVGSPLSLECTVEGTSNPNLYWYRQAAGRGLQLLFYSVGIGQISSEVPQNLSASRPQDRQFILSSKKLLLSDSGFYLCAWSKQGYTIYFGEGSWLTVV.

This chain joins TRBV6-5 and TRBJ2-5; 8 positions match TRBD2. J was trimmed by 1 base and V by 0 bases; bases with no gene match: 4. There are 16 residues in the CDR3. Germline-derived CDR1 and CDR2 are MNHEY and SVGAGI. Here the CDR3 DNA reads TGTGCCAGCAGTTACTCTGGGGCGGGGGGCCAAGAGACCCAGTACTTC. As protein: CASSYSGAGGQETQYF.

The rearrangement uses TRBV30 and TRBJ1-4; no definite D call. The germline CDR1 and CDR2 sequences are GTSNPN and SVGIG (reference sequence). With 5 bases removed from V and 8 bases from J, the gap between germline ends came to 9 bases. The CDR3 runs 11 residues. CDR3 residues: CAWSYGEKLFF. DNA for the CDR3: TGTGCCTGGTCTTACGGGGAAAAACTGTTTTTT.

V is TRBV5-1 and J is TRBJ2-7; TRBD1 matches at 8 bases. The junction had 8 bases not matched to a gene; V was cut back by 0 bases and J by 0 bases. This CDR3 spans 17 amino acids. Per germline, CDR1 SGHRS and CDR2 YFSETQ. CDR3: CASSLGPRQGSSYEQYF. The CDR3 region has the DNA TGCGCCAGCAGCTTGGGCCCCAGACAGGGGAGCTCCTACGAGCAGTACTTC. Supplemented by reference TRBV5-1 and TRBJ2-7, the full variable domain reads KAGVTQTPRYLIKTRGQQVTLSCSPISGHRSVSWYQQTPGQGLQFLFEYFSETQRNKGNFPGRFSGRQFSNSRSEMNVSTLELGDSALYLCASSLGPRQGSSYEQYFGPGTRLTVT.

The CDR3 reads CASSQDTLNTGELFF. In DNA, the CDR3 is TGTGCCAGCTCACAAGACACACTGAACACCGGGGAGCTGTTTTTT. The J gene is TRBJ2-2, the V gene TRBV18; D call uncertain. Germline CDR1 is KGHSH and CDR2 is LQKENI. Between the trimmed V and J ends, which lost 4 bases and 1 base, there was a span of 10 bases. The CDR3 is 15 residues long.

This chain connects TRBV4-1 to TRBJ2-7; the match to TRBD2 covers 8 bases. Germline CDR1 and CDR2: MGHRA and YSYEKL. The V gene end was trimmed by 1 base and the J gene end by 0 bases; junction bases not matched to a gene: 5. This CDR3 comprises 16 residues. The CDR3 DNA sequence: TGCGCCAGCAGCCAAGGTCTTAGCGGGGCCTCCTACGAGCAGTACTTC. Translating it yields CASSQGLSGASYEQYF.

In its sample, this clone was seen a few times. The chain joins TRBV5-1 to TRBJ2-7; TRBD2 matches 7 bases. V was clipped by 3 bases and J by 3 bases; unmatched bases: 3. Germline V gene sequence: CDR1 SGHRS, CDR2 YFSETQ. There are 13 residues in the CDR3. CDR3 DNA sequence: TGCGCCAGCAGCTCCGGGGGGAACTACGAGCAGTACTTC. Translated: CASSSGGNYEQYF.